Listed here are 21 T cell receptor beta chains from one sample, sequenced in a study of cytomegalovirus exposure and HLA in healthy donors. Sequencing was performed with immunoSEQ multiplex PCR; in TCRdb, only in-frame clones are kept and a portion is missing. The sample has roughly 76,000 clones, roughly 94% seen once. Sequenced: PBMCs. Source of these receptors: a man aged 18 to 29 in good health and CMV-seropositive.

This chain connects TRBV19 to TRBJ1-5; D is possibly TRBD1 (5 bases). V was cut by 9 bases and J by 0 bases, with 15 bases left in between. Germline CDR1 and CDR2: LNHDA and SQIVND (reference sequence). CDR3 length equals 15 residues. This CDR3 reads CASHDRVYSNQPQHF. The CDR3 bases are TGTGCCAGCCACGACAGAGTTTATAGCAATCAGCCCCAGCATTTT.

A few counts support this clone. This chain joins TRBV4-2 and TRBJ2-1; 14 bases match TRBD2. Germline CDR1 is LGHNA and CDR2 is YNFKEQ. With V trimmed by 4 bases and J by 7 bases, 6 bases remained unmatched. The CDR3 loop spans 16 amino acids. The DNA for the CDR3 is TGTGCCAGCAGCCCGGGGGGACTAGCGGGAGTGAATGAGCAGTTCTTC. As protein: CASSPGGLAGVNEQFF.

The chain links TRBV6-5 to TRBJ2-1; 12 bases map to TRBD2. Germline V gene sequence: CDR1 MNHEY, CDR2 SVGAGI. With 6 bases clipped from V and 6 bases from J, the junction kept 6 bases outside the gene matches. CDR3 size: 15 residues. The DNA for the CDR3 is TGTGCCAGCAGCCTTCTAGCGGGAGGGCCCAATGAGCAGTTCTTC. Its protein product is CASSLLAGGPNEQFF.

The table lists this clone with a count of one. The chain recombines TRBV9 with TRBJ2-5, with D possibly being TRBD2 (5 bases). The germline CDR1 and CDR2 sequences are SGDLS and YYNGEE. With 0 bases removed from V and 4 bases from J, the gap between germline ends came to 10 bases. The CDR3 loop spans 14 amino acids. For the CDR3, the DNA is TGTGCCAGCAGCGTAGGGCGGAGCGGAGAGACCCAGTACTTC. Its protein product is CASSVGRSGETQYF.

The CDR3 reads CSVEARQGIRNEQFF. The CDR3 nucleotides read TGCAGCGTTGAAGCCCGACAGGGGATTAGGAATGAGCAGTTCTTC. This chain joins TRBV29-1 and TRBJ2-1; TRBD1 matches 8 bases. Germline-derived CDR1 and CDR2 are SQVTM and ANQGSEA. V lost 1 base, J lost 7 bases, and 9 bases stayed unmatched. This CDR3 comprises 15 residues.

V gene TRBV7-6 combines with J gene TRBJ2-1, with TRBD2 identical over 8 bases. The CDR3 covers 15 residues. From germline, CDR1 is SGHVS and CDR2 FNYEAQ. V lost 5 bases, J lost 2 bases, and 5 bases stayed unmatched. The CDR3 DNA sequence: TGTGCCAGCAGCGTTACTAGCGGACCCTACAATGAGCAGTTCTTC. It specifies CASSVTSGPYNEQFF.

Concerning this clone itself: One end of the junction varies from germline; a read error may be responsible. The chain uses TRBV9 and TRBJ2-1; TRBD2 aligns across 10 bases. Germline V gene lookup returns CDR1 SGDLS and CDR2 YYNGEE. There are 14 residues in the CDR3. CDR3: CTSSASGSYNEQFF. The CDR3 nucleotides are TGTACCAGCTCTGCTAGCGGGAGTTACAATGAGCAGTTCTTC. The whole variable domain, filled in from reference TRBV9 and TRBJ2-1, reads DSGVTQTPKHLITATGQRVTLRCSPRSGDLSVYWYQQSLDQGLQFLIQYYNGEERAKGNILERFSAQQFPDLHSELNLSSLELGDSALYFCTSSASGSYNEQFFGPGTRLTVL.

This rearrangement joins TRBV21-1 to TRBJ2-7; TRBD1 is the table's D call and was not checked against the DNA. TRBV21-1 represents a pseudogene. The CDR3 extends over 16 amino acids. The CDR3 nucleotides read TGTGCCAGCAGCTTCCAACACCGGGACAGGGACTACGAGCAGTACTTC. Translated: CASSFQHRDRDYEQYF.

V usage is TRBV7-3 and J usage is TRBJ2-2; D is perhaps TRBD1 (5 bases). The CDR3 covers 14 residues. V lost 4 bases and J lost 1, with 7 bases in between. The V gene's germline CDR1 is SGHTA and CDR2 FQGTGA. The CDR3 loop reads CASSWGGNTGELFF. DNA of the CDR3: TGTGCCAGCAGCTGGGGCGGGAACACCGGGGAGCTGTTTTTT.

In DNA, the CDR3 is TGTGCCAGCAGTTTATCAGGGGGCATAGGAAACACCATATATTTT. As protein: CASSLSGGIGNTIYF. The rearrangement uses TRBV27 and TRBJ1-3; 7 bases line up with TRBD1. V gave up 0 bases and J gave up 4 bases; unmatched junction bases: 3. Per germline, CDR1 MNHEY and CDR2 SMNVEV (reference sequence). The CDR3 is made up of 15 amino acids.

The CDR3 loop reads CASGTGNTGELFF. The CDR3 DNA is TGTGCCAGCGGGACAGGGAACACCGGGGAGCTGTTTTTT. This chain connects TRBV6-5 to TRBJ2-2; 8 nucleotides line up with TRBD1. There are 13 residues in the CDR3. The trim removed 8 bases at V and 1 base at J, leaving 0 bases unmatched. The V gene's germline CDR1 is MNHEY and CDR2 SVGAGI.

The rearrangement links TRBV30 to TRBJ2-5; no reliable D call. V was clipped by 0 bases and J by 0 bases, with 8 bases between them. The length of the CDR3 is 14 residues. In germline, CDR1 is GTSNPN, CDR2 SVGIG (reference sequence). The CDR3 loop is CAWSVESHQETQYF. Here the CDR3 DNA reads TGTGCCTGGAGTGTGGAGTCTCACCAAGAGACCCAGTACTTC.

The rearrangement uses TRBV19 and TRBJ1-5; TRBD1 matches at 9 bases. The V segment lost 3 bases and the J segment 7 bases; nucleotides outside the gene matches: 4. Germline lookup yields CDR1 LNHDA and CDR2 SQIVND (reference sequence). The CDR3 runs 14 residues. The chain's CDR3 is CASSITGQGQPQHF. CDR3 DNA sequence: TGTGCCAGTAGTATTACTGGACAGGGGCAGCCCCAGCATTTT.

The rearrangement links TRBV5-6 to TRBJ2-2; D gene ambiguous. The CDR3 runs 13 residues. Trimming removed 0 bases at V and 6 bases at J, with 6 bases between. CDR1 is SGHDT and CDR2 is YYEEEE in the germline V gene. The chain's CDR3 is CASSLVRSGELFF. The CDR3 DNA follows: TGTGCCAGCAGCTTGGTTCGGTCCGGGGAGCTGTTTTTT.

The chain carries TRBV4-1 and TRBJ2-1, with 11 positions matching TRBD1. The germline V gene encodes CDR1 MGHRA and CDR2 YSYEKL. Losses at the gene ends were 0 bases for V and 9 bases for J; bases not matched to a gene: 10. This CDR3 is built from 17 residues. The CDR3: CASSQDPGTGGSCEQFF. CDR3 nucleotides: TGCGCCAGCAGCCAAGACCCCGGGACAGGGGGGTCGTGTGAGCAGTTCTTC.

The gene calls are TRBV5-1 and TRBJ1-1; D perhaps matches TRBD1 (5 bases). Germline V gene data show CDR1 as SGHRS and CDR2 as YFSETQ. Trimming cost V 7 bases and J 1 base, with 14 bases left between them. This CDR3 region has 14 residues. CDR3 coding DNA: TGCGCCAGCGCACGGGGGACCGCGAACACTGAAGCTTTCTTT. Translating gives CASARGTANTEAFF.

This rearrangement joins TRBV23-1 to TRBJ2-4, with unresolved D. TRBV23-1 is given ORF status, its function remaining uncertain. The V and J ends lost 2 bases and 13 bases respectively, with 6 bases between them. The CDR3 extends over 10 amino acids. As DNA, the CDR3 is TGCGCCAGCAGTCAAGGCGGCCAGTACTTC. It yields the protein CASSQGGQYF.

The chain employs TRBV5-6 and TRBJ1-2; D may be TRBD1 (5 bases). CDR3 length: 12 residues. Looked up from germline, CDR1 is SGHDT and CDR2 is YYEEEE. Trimming cost V 4 bases and J 7 bases, with 11 bases left between them. The DNA for the CDR3 is TGTGCCAGCAGCCCGGGACTTCGTGGCTACACCTTC. Translating gives CASSPGLRGYTF.

The chain carries TRBV11-3 and TRBJ2-4; D possibly corresponds to TRBD1 (6 bases). The V end lost 5 bases, the J end lost 13 bases, and 21 bases lay between the germline ends. This CDR3 spans 14 amino acids. Germline assignment: CDR1 SGHNT and CDR2 YENEEA. The DNA for the CDR3 is TGTGCCAGCAGCACTAGGGTAGGACAGACAGTACAGTACTTC. Translated, it gives CASSTRVGQTVQYF.

The CDR3 spells CAAGDRGVSGANVLTF. DNA for the CDR3: TGTGCCGCGGGGGACAGGGGTGTCTCTGGGGCCAACGTCCTGACTTTC. The J gene is TRBJ2-6, the V gene TRBV10-3; 10 nucleotides line up with TRBD1. Looked up from germline, CDR1 is ENHRY and CDR2 is SYGVKD. This CDR3 is 16 amino acids long. V was clipped by 11 bases and J by 0 bases; unmatched bases: 7.

The V call is TRBV18, the J call TRBJ1-5, with D possibly matching TRBD1 (5 bases). Germline CDR1 is KGHSH and CDR2 is LQKENI. V lost 3 bases and J 0 bases, leaving 9 bases between the germline ends. The CDR3 is made up of 15 amino acids. CDR3 bases: TGTGCCAGCTCACCGCAGGGTAATAGCAATCAGCCCCAGCATTTT. Amino acids: CASSPQGNSNQPQHF.